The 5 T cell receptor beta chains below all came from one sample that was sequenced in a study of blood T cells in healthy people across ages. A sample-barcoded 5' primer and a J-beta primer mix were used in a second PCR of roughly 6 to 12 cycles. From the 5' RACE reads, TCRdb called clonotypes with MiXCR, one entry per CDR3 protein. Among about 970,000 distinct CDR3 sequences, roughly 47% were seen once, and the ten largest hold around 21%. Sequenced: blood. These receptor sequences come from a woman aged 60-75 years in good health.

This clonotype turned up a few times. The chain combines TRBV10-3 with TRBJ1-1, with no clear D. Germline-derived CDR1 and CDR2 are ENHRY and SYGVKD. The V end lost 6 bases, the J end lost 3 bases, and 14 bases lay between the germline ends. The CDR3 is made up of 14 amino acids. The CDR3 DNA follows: TGTGCCATCAGGACCGGGATTGAGTACACTGAAGCTTTCTTT. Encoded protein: CAIRTGIEYTEAFF.

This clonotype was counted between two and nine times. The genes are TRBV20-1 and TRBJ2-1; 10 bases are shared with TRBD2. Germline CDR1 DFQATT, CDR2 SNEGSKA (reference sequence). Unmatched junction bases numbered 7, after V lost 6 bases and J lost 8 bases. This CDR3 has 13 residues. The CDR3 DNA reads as TGCAGTGCCACAGCGGGAGGGCCTTATGAGCAGTTCTTC. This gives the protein CSATAGGPYEQFF.

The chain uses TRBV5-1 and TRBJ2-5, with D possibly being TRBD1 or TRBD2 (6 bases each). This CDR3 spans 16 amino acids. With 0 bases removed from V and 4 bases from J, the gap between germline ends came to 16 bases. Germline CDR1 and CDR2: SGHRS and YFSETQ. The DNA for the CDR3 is TGCGCCAGCAGCTTGGTCGGGGGCCTCCCTCCAGAGACCCAGTACTTC. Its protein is CASSLVGGLPPETQYF.

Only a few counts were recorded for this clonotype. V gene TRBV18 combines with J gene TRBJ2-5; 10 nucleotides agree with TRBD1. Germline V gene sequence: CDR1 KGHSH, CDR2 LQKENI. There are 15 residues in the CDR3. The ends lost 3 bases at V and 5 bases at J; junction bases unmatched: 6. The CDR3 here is CASSPGTGAGETQYF. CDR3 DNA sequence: TGTGCCAGCTCACCGGGGACAGGGGCAGGGGAGACCCAGTACTTC.

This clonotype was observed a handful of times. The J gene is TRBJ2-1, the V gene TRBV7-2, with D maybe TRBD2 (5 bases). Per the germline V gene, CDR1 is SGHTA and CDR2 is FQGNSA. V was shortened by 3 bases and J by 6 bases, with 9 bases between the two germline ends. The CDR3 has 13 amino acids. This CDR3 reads CASSLIRGNEQFF. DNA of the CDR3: TGTGCCAGCAGCTTGATCCGGGGCAATGAGCAGTTCTTC.